The clone carrying this T cell receptor beta chain came up a few times. The antigen is not known. This may be a read error: a much more frequent sequence differs by one nucleotide. The sample belongs to a study of T cells in Graves' hyperthyroidism and ophthalmopathy. Study conclusions and caveats: In the analysis, a 13 V-J model separated ophthalmopathy from stable hyperthyroidism. Ophthalmopathy, which appeared later, was predicted by the model a median about 6 months before onset.

Amplified regions were TCR beta CDR3 sequences from RNA transcripts. The TCR CDR3 was amplified in a first-round RT-PCR using the HTBI primer set. A single record per CDR3 protein comes from TCRdb applying MiXCR to the multiplex PCR reads. The top ten hold around 9.2% of the sample, which has around 350,000 distinct CDR3 sequences, around 13% seen once. Germline assignment: CDR1 DFQATT and CDR2 SNEGSKA (reference sequence). V lost 6 bases and J lost 0; bases outside the gene matches: 3. The CDR3 extends over 13 amino acids. The rearrangement links TRBV20-1 to TRBJ2-3; 7 bases map to TRBD1. The source is a woman aged 18-29 years with Graves' hyperthyroidism. Sequenced material: blood. The CDR3 DNA follows: TGCAGTGCCGTGGGACAGAGCACAGATACGCAGTATTTT. Protein product: CSAVGQSTDTQYF.